The clone carrying this T cell receptor (beta chain) was recorded a few times. Its cognate antigen is unknown. The data originate from a study of vaccination and CD4 T cells after COVID-19. About the research overall: Participants were administered two doses of either the BNT162b2 or the mRNA-1273 vaccine. With a range of 35 to 161, the median interval from diagnosis to drawing post-COVID samples was about 100 days.

Study results and caveats: Going from about 22 to 38, median SARS-CoV-2-reactive clonotypes did not rise significantly.

The CDR3 is 17 amino acids. V lost 6 bases and J lost 5; bases outside the gene matches: 14. CDR1 MNHEY and CDR2 SMNVEV come from the germline V gene (reference sequence). TCRdb fed the PCR reads into MiXCR, producing one record per CDR3 protein. The profile shows 20,000 to 25,000 distinct CDR3 sequences, around 50% of them singletons. The clonotype originates from a human donor who had recovered from COVID-19. The sample in question was CD4+ T cells from blood, obtained before SARS-CoV-2 vaccination. The gene calls are TRBV27 and TRBJ1-5; 9 bases align to TRBD1. CDR3 coding DNA: TGTGCCAGCAGCGCTCGGCAACGGACAGGGGAATATCAGCCCCAGCATTTT. Its translation: CASSARQRTGEYQPQHF.